The 30 T cell receptor beta chains reported below all come from one sample, sequenced in a study of control samples from healthy donors and cancer patients. Method: immunoSEQ multiplex PCR; TCRdb's copy keeps in-frame clones and lacks some. The sample yields some 87,000 clones, 75% to 85% seen once. Sequencing was performed on PBMCs. The receptors derive from a man in his 60s with head and neck cancer.

CDR3 nucleotide sequence: TGTGCCAGCAGTTACTCGATAGAAGGAGAGACCCAGTACTTC. It yields the protein CASSYSIEGETQYF. The chain recombines TRBV6-2 or TRBV6-3 with TRBJ2-5, with D uncertain. Germline-derived CDR1 and CDR2 are MNHEY and SVGEGT. This CDR3 has 14 residues. V was shortened by 0 bases and J by 4 bases, with 9 bases between the two germline ends.

The chain carries TRBV28 and TRBJ1-5; TRBD1 agrees at 7 bases. CDR1 MDHEN and CDR2 SYDVKM come from the germline V gene. The CDR3 runs 14 residues. V lost 6 bases and J lost 6; bases outside the gene matches: 8. The CDR3 spells CASSRDRVGQPQHF. CDR3 coding DNA: TGTGCCAGCAGCCGTGACAGGGTGGGTCAGCCCCAGCATTTT. Based on the CDR3 plus reference TRBV28 and TRBJ1-5, the full variable domain is DVKVTQSSRYLVKRTGEKVFLECVQDMDHENMFWYRQDPGLGLRLIYFSYDVKMKEKGDIPEGYSVSREKKERFSLILESASTNQTSMYLCASSRDRVGQPQHFGDGTRLSIL.

The J gene is TRBJ2-5, the V gene TRBV5-1; D is unresolved. The CDR3 loop spans 13 amino acids. The germline V gene has CDR1 SGHRS and CDR2 YFSETQ. V was shortened by 7 bases and J by 3 bases, with 13 bases between the two germline ends. CDR3 nucleotide sequence: TGCGCCAGCCACTCACTCCCCGAAGAGACCCAGTACTTC. This encodes CASHSLPEETQYF.

The V gene is TRBV12-3 or TRBV12-4, the J gene TRBJ2-5; 7 nucleotides match TRBD2. The V segment lost 6 bases and the J segment 5 bases; nucleotides outside the gene matches: 0. The CDR3 consists of 11 residues. The CDR3 is CASSGGETQYF. As DNA, the CDR3 is TGTGCCAGCAGCGGGGGGGAGACCCAGTACTTC.

This chain links TRBV4-1 with TRBJ2-3; perhaps TRBD2 as D (6 bases). The CDR3 extends over 16 amino acids. Trimming pared 10 bases from V and 6 bases from J, leaving 26 bases between. Germline V gene data show CDR1 as MGHRA and CDR2 as YSYEKL. The CDR3: CATALYDRAGGDTQYF. The CDR3 DNA is TGCGCCACCGCCTTGTATGATCGAGCGGGCGGGGATACGCAGTATTTT.

This chain links TRBV5-1 with TRBJ1-2; perhaps TRBD1 as D (5 bases). V was pared by 0 bases and J by 4 bases, with 10 bases between. The germline gives CDR1 SGHRS, CDR2 YFSETQ. The CDR3 length is 14 residues. CDR3 coding DNA: TGCGCCAGCAGCTTGGTGGGGGTCGCCTATGGCTACACCTTC. Its protein product is CASSLVGVAYGYTF. Based on the CDR3 plus reference TRBV5-1 and TRBJ1-2, the full variable domain is KAGVTQTPRYLIKTRGQQVTLSCSPISGHRSVSWYQQTPGQGLQFLFEYFSETQRNKGNFPGRFSGRQFSNSRSEMNVSTLELGDSALYLCASSLVGVAYGYTFGSGTRLTVV.

This clone was seen only a few times. The chain has TRBV12-3 or TRBV12-4 and TRBJ1-5; TRBD1 aligns across 10 bases. V was clipped by 6 bases and J by 5 bases; unmatched bases: 1. The CDR3 sequence is 13 residues long. CDR3 sequence reads: CASSGTGDQPQHF. DNA of the CDR3: TGTGCCAGCAGCGGGACAGGGGATCAGCCCCAGCATTTT.

The chain carries TRBV12-5 and TRBJ1-2, with D perhaps TRBD1 (5 bases). Deletions cut 6 bases from V and 2 bases from J, with 16 bases between. In germline, CDR1 is LGHNT, CDR2 FRNRAP. The CDR3 sequence is 15 residues long. The CDR3 DNA follows: TGTGCTAGTGGCCCTCCCGGGGCAGGGAACTATGGCTACACCTTC. Amino acid sequence: CASGPPGAGNYGYTF.

This chain uses TRBV21-1 with TRBJ2-5; TRBD2 is taken as the D call from the table, unchecked against the DNA. TRBV21-1 is a known pseudogene. The CDR3 consists of 17 residues. The CDR3 DNA reads TGTGCCAGCAGCGCCCTCACGACTAGCGAACTTCAAGAGACCCAGTACTTC. This sequence encodes CASSALTTSELQETQYF.

CDR3 nucleotide sequence: TGTGCCAGCAGTTTAAGGGTTCCTGGGGCCAACGTCCTGACTTTC. This translates into CASSLRVPGANVLTF. The chain is built from TRBV28 and TRBJ2-6; D is uncertain. V was clipped by 2 bases and J by 2 bases, with 7 bases between them. The CDR3 runs 15 residues. The germline gives CDR1 MDHEN, CDR2 SYDVKM.

The J gene is TRBJ2-3, the V gene TRBV21-1; whether TRBD1, the table's D call, matches the DNA was not checked. TRBV21-1 is shown as a pseudogene. The CDR3 spans 15 residues. The CDR3 spells CASSNGAQGPDTQYF. The CDR3, as DNA: TGTGCCAGCAGCAATGGGGCGCAGGGCCCAGATACGCAGTATTTT.

This rearrangement joins TRBV6-5 to TRBJ1-1, with 9 bases that match TRBD1. Germline lookup yields CDR1 MNHEY and CDR2 SVGAGI. V shed 7 bases and J 1 base; nucleotides not matched to a gene: 7. CDR3 length equals 15 residues. The CDR3 region has the DNA TGTGCCAGCAAACCCGGGACAGGGAGGAACACTGAAGCTTTCTTT. Its translation is CASKPGTGRNTEAFF.

This clone was recorded a few times. CDR3 in DNA: TGTGCCAGCAGCCAAGAGGCTAGCCCCACTCCCTACGAGCAGTACTTC. It translates to CASSQEASPTPYEQYF. The chain combines TRBV4-2 with TRBJ2-7, with D possibly matching TRBD2 (5 bases). Trimming pared 0 bases from V and 2 bases from J, leaving 14 bases between. Germline V gene sequence: CDR1 LGHNA, CDR2 YNFKEQ. CDR3 size: 16 residues.

J is TRBJ2-1 and V is TRBV25-1; no definite D call. CDR3 length equals 15 residues. The germline V gene encodes CDR1 MGHDK and CDR2 SYGVNS. Trimming pared 1 base from V and 5 bases from J, leaving 12 bases between. CDR3 nucleotide sequence: TGTGCCAGCAGTGAATGGCGCATGACTGACAATGAGCAGTTCTTC. Protein sequence: CASSEWRMTDNEQFF.

The rearrangement joins TRBV5-1 to TRBJ2-1; perhaps TRBD1 as D (7 bases). The germline V and J ends were trimmed by 5 bases and 0 bases, with 15 bases remaining between them. CDR1 and CDR2 from the germline V gene are SGHRS and YFSETQ. The CDR3 is 16 residues long. The CDR3 region has the DNA TGCGCCAGCAGTCGGACAGGACTACCCTCCTACAATGAGCAGTTCTTC. It yields the protein CASSRTGLPSYNEQFF.

The chain joins TRBV5-5 to TRBJ1-5, with D unclear. V gave up 3 bases and J gave up 4 bases, with 11 bases separating them. This CDR3 comprises 14 residues. Per germline, CDR1 SGHKS and CDR2 YYEKEE (reference sequence). This chain's CDR3 is CASSWQPGNQPQHF. Written as DNA, the CDR3 is TGTGCCAGCAGCTGGCAACCCGGGAATCAGCCCCAGCATTTT. The whole variable domain, filled in from reference TRBV5-5 and TRBJ1-5, reads DAGVTQSPTHLIKTRGQQVTLRCSPISGHKSVSWYQQVLGQGPQFIFQYYEKEERGRGNFPDRFSARQFPNYSSELNVNALLLGDSALYLCASSWQPGNQPQHFGDGTRLSIL.

This chain connects TRBV18 to TRBJ1-3, with D perhaps TRBD1 (5 bases). V lost 2 bases, J lost 0 bases, and 8 bases lay in between. The V gene's germline CDR1 is KGHSH and CDR2 LQKENI. The CDR3 length is 15 residues. CDR3 sequence: CASSPRQSSGNTIYF. In DNA, the CDR3 is TGTGCCAGCTCACCAAGACAGAGCTCTGGAAACACCATATATTTT.

The V and J genes are TRBV5-6 and TRBJ2-7; D is ambiguous. Looked up from germline, CDR1 is SGHDT and CDR2 is YYEEEE. This CDR3 is 11 amino acids long. The V end lost 0 bases, the J end lost 4 bases, and 2 bases lay between the germline ends. The CDR3: CASSLVYEQYF. The CDR3 coding sequence is TGTGCCAGCAGCTTGGTTTACGAGCAGTACTTC. The whole variable domain, filled in from reference TRBV5-6 and TRBJ2-7, reads DAGVTQSPTHLIKTRGQQVTLRCSPKSGHDTVSWYQQALGQGPQFIFQYYEEEERQRGNFPDRFSGHQFPNYSSELNVNALLLGDSALYLCASSLVYEQYFGPGTRLTVT.

This chain uses TRBV18 with TRBJ1-1, with D uncertain. Trimming stripped 2 bases from V and 4 bases from J, with 8 bases between. Germline loops: CDR1 KGHSH, CDR2 LQKENI. The CDR3 consists of 13 residues. The CDR3 DNA reads TGTGCCAGCTCACCAGCAGTGGCCACTGAAGCTTTCTTT. Protein: CASSPAVATEAFF.

CDR3 coding DNA: TGTGCCAGCAGCCGGCCGGGGGGGATGAATTCACCCCTCCACTTT. It is translated as CASSRPGGMNSPLHF. The rearrangement links TRBV7-2 to TRBJ1-6, with a tentative D call TRBD1 (5 bases). V gave up 5 bases and J gave up 7 bases, with 15 bases separating them. Germline CDR1 reads SGHTA; CDR2 reads FQGNSA. The CDR3 spans 15 residues.

The rearrangement joins TRBV28 to TRBJ1-2; 9 positions agree with TRBD1. Germline CDR1 and CDR2: MDHEN and SYDVKM. The CDR3 contains 13 residues. Losses at the gene ends were 5 bases for V and 6 bases for J; bases not matched to a gene: 4. This chain's CDR3 is CASSRTGVDGYTF. Here the CDR3 DNA reads TGTGCCAGCAGTCGGACAGGGGTAGATGGCTACACCTTC.

The J gene is TRBJ2-3, the V gene TRBV5-8; no definite D call. V was shortened by 0 bases and J by 9 bases, with 17 bases between the two germline ends. The CDR3 runs 15 residues. Germline V lookup: CDR1 SGHTS, CDR2 YDEGEE. DNA for the CDR3: TGTGCCAGCAGCTTGGCCCTAGACACATATCCAACGCAGTATTTT. Translation gives CASSLALDTYPTQYF.

The V gene is TRBV7-2, the J gene TRBJ2-3; D is possibly TRBD2 (6 bases). The CDR3 spans 15 residues. In germline, CDR1 is SGHTA, CDR2 FQGNSA. The V gene lost 1 base and the J gene lost 6 bases, with 14 bases spanning the gap. As DNA, the CDR3 is TGTGCCAGCAGCTTAGGGCAAGCGGGCGGCGATACGCAGTATTTT. Amino acid sequence: CASSLGQAGGDTQYF.

The chain recombines TRBV24-1 with TRBJ1-2; D is perhaps TRBD1 (5 bases). The germline V gene has CDR1 KGHDR and CDR2 SFDVKD. This CDR3 region has 16 residues. Deletions cut 3 bases from V and 1 base from J, with 14 bases between. The CDR3 DNA sequence: TGTGCCACCAGTGATACTGCCGAAAGGGGTAACTATGGCTACACCTTC. Translation: CATSDTAERGNYGYTF.

The chain uses TRBV7-2 and TRBJ2-2, with D unclear. Trimming cost V 5 bases and J 3 bases, with 10 bases left between them. Germline V lookup: CDR1 SGHTA, CDR2 FQGNSA. The CDR3 extends over 14 amino acids. CDR3 bases: TGTGCCAGCAGCATAATTGGGTACACCGGGGAGCTGTTTTTT. This codes for CASSIIGYTGELFF.

On this clone: The same CDR3 arises from other DNA sequences in this sample as well. The chain employs TRBV3-1 (or the pseudogene TRBV3-2) and TRBJ2-5; D ambiguous. Germline V gene sequence: CDR1 LGHDT, CDR2 YNNKEL (reference sequence). Deletions cut 0 bases from V and 5 bases from J, with 4 bases between. The CDR3 length is 12 residues. CDR3: CASSQDRETQYF. The DNA of the CDR3 is TGTGCCAGCAGCCAAGATAGGGAGACCCAGTACTTC.

The chain links TRBV27 to TRBJ2-3; 9 bases agree with TRBD1. CDR1 MNHEY and CDR2 SMNVEV come from the germline V gene (reference sequence). This CDR3 is 16 amino acids long. V was clipped by 5 bases and J by 1 base; unmatched bases: 7. The CDR3 DNA is TGTGCCAGCAGTCCTCTCCGGGACAGGGGCACAGATACGCAGTATTTT. Protein product: CASSPLRDRGTDTQYF.

The chain links TRBV3-1 (or the pseudogene TRBV3-2) to TRBJ2-7; TRBD1 matches at 9 bases. The CDR3 has 15 residues. In germline, CDR1 is LGHDT, CDR2 YNNKEL (reference sequence). Trimming took 4 bases from V and 3 from J; bases not matched to a gene: 7. CDR3 sequence: CASSRGQGFVYEQYF. The CDR3 DNA reads TGTGCCAGCAGCCGGGGACAGGGATTCGTCTACGAGCAGTACTTC.

This rearrangement joins TRBV18 to TRBJ2-7; 11 bases line up with TRBD2. Per the germline V gene, CDR1 is KGHSH and CDR2 is LQKENI. With 3 bases clipped from V and 5 bases from J, the junction kept 6 bases outside the gene matches. The CDR3 sequence is 15 residues long. CDR3 bases: TGTGCCAGCTCACCGGGGCTAGCGGGAGGTAACGAGCAGTACTTC. Its translation is CASSPGLAGGNEQYF.

This clone was seen only a few times. The genes are TRBV24-1 and TRBJ2-3, with 8 nucleotides matching TRBD2. V dropped 5 bases and J dropped 7; count of bases not matched to a gene: 10. Per germline, CDR1 KGHDR and CDR2 SFDVKD. The CDR3 covers 15 residues. The CDR3: CATSGKAGEVYTQYF. The DNA for the CDR3 is TGTGCCACCAGTGGGAAAGCGGGAGAAGTGTATACGCAGTATTTT.